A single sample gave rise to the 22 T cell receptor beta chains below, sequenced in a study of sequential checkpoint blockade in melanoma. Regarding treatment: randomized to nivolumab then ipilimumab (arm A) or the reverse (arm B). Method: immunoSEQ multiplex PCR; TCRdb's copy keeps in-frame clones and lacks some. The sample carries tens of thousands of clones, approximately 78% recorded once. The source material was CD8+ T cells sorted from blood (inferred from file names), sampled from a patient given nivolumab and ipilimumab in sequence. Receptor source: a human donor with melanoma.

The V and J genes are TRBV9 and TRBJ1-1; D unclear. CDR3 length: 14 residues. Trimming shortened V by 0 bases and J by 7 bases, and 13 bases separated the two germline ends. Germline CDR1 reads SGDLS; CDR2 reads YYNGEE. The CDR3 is CASSVGVPGVEAFF. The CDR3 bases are TGTGCCAGCAGCGTAGGCGTTCCCGGGGTTGAAGCTTTCTTT.

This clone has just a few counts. The CDR3 sequence is CASSLMGQGTAGELFF. CDR3 in DNA: TGTGCCAGCAGCTTAATGGGACAGGGAACGGCCGGGGAGCTGTTTTTT. The J gene is TRBJ2-2, the V gene TRBV7-8, with TRBD1 matching 9 bases. V dropped 2 bases and J dropped 6; count of bases not matched to a gene: 7. The CDR3 runs to 16 residues. In germline, CDR1 is SGHVS, CDR2 FQNEAQ.

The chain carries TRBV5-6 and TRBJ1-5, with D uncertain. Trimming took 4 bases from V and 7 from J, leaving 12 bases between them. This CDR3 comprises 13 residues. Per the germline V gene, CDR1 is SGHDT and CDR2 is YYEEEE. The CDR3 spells CASSRLRGQPQHF. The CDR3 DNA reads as TGTGCCAGCAGCCGATTACGAGGGCAGCCCCAGCATTTT.

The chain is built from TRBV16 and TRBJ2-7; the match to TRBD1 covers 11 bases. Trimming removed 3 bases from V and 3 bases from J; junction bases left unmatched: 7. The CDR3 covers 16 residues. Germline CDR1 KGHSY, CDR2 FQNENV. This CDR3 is CASSHQAGTGGYEQYF. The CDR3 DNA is TGTGCCAGCAGCCATCAGGCCGGGACAGGGGGCTACGAGCAGTACTTC.

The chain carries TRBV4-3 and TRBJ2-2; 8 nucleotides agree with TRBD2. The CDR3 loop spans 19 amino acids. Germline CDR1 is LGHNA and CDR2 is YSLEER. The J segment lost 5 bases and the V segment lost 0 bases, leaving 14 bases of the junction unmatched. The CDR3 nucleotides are TGCGCCAGCAGCCAAGATGAGGGGGGGCTTGAGCGGGGGACCGGGGAGCTGTTTTTT. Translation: CASSQDEGGLERGTGELFF.

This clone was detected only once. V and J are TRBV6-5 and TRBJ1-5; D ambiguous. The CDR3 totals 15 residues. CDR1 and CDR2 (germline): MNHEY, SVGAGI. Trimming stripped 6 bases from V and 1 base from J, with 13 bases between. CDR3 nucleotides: TGTGCCAGCAGGGTAGCGCGGCACAGCAATCAGCCCCAGCATTTT. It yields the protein CASRVARHSNQPQHF.

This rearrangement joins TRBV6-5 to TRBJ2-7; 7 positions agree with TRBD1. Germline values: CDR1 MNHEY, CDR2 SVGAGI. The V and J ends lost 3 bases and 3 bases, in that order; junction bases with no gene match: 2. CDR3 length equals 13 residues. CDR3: CASSYRTGYEQYF. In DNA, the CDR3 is TGTGCCAGCAGTTATAGGACAGGCTACGAGCAGTACTTC.

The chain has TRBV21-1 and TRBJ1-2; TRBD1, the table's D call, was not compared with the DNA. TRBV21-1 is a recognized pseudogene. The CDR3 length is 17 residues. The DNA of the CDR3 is TGTGCCAGCAGCAGAATTACAGGGGCCACAACTAACTATGGCTACACCTTC. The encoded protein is CASSRITGATTNYGYTF.

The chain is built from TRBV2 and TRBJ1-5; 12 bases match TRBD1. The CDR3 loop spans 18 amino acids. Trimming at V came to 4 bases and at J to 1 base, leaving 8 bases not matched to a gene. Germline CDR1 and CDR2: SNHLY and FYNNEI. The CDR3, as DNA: TGTGCCAGCAGTGGGCCGGGACAGGGGGCGCCGAGCAATCAGCCCCAGCATTTT. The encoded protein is CASSGPGQGAPSNQPQHF. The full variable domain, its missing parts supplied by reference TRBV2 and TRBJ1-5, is EPEVTQTPSHQVTQMGQEVILRCVPISNHLYFYWYRQILGQKVEFLVSFYNNEISEKSEIFDDQFSVERPDGSNFTLKIRSTKLEDSAMYFCASSGPGQGAPSNQPQHFGDGTRLSIL.

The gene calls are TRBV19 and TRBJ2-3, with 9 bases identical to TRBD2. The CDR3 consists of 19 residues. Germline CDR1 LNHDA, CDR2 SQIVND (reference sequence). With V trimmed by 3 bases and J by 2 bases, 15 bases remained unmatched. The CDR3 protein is CASSISPSGTRAFTDTQYF. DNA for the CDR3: TGTGCCAGTAGTATTTCGCCTAGCGGGACCAGGGCCTTCACAGATACGCAGTATTTT.

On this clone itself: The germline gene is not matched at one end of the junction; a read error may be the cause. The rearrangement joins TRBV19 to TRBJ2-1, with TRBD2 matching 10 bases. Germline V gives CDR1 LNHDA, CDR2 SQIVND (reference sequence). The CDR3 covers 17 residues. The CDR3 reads CTSSITASGSPFHEQFF. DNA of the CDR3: TGTACCAGTAGTATAACGGCTAGCGGGAGTCCCTTCCATGAGCAGTTCTTC.

CDR3 in DNA: TGTGCCAGTAGTACACCTTGGACAGGGCTAGAAGGCTACACCTTC. Protein sequence: CASSTPWTGLEGYTF. The chain employs TRBV19 and TRBJ1-2, with 8 bases fitting TRBD1. Trimming at V came to 4 bases and at J to 8 bases, leaving 12 bases not matched to a gene. CDR1 LNHDA and CDR2 SQIVND come from the germline V gene (reference sequence). The CDR3 length is 15 residues.

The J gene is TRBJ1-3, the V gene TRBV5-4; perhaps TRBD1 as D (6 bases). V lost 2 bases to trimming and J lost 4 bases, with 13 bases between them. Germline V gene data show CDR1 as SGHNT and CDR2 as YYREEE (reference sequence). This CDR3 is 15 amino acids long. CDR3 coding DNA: TGTGCCAGCAGCTTACAGGGAACAAGGGGAAACACCATATATTTT. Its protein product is CASSLQGTRGNTIYF. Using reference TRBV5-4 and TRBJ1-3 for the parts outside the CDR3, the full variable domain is ETGVTQSPTHLIKTRGQQVTLRCSSQSGHNTVSWYQQALGQGPQFIFQYYREEENGRGNFPPRFSGLQFPNYSSELNVNALELDDSALYLCASSLQGTRGNTIYFGEGSWLTVV.

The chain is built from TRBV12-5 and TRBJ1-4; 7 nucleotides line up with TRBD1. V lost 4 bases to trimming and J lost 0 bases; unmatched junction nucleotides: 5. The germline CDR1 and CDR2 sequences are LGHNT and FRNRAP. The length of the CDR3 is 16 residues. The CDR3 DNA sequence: TGTGCTAGTGGTTCCGACACAGGGGCAACTAATGAAAAACTGTTTTTT. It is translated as CASGSDTGATNEKLFF.

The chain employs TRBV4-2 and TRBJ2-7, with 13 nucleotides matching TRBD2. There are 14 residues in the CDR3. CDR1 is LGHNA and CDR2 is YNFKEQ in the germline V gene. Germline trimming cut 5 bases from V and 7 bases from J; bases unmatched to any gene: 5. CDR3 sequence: CASSGLAGDEEQYF. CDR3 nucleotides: TGTGCCAGCAGCGGACTAGCGGGAGATGAGGAGCAGTACTTC.

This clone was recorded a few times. The CDR3 DNA reads TGTGCCAGCAGCTCCGGGACAGGGGCACGCGAGCAGTACTTC. It yields the protein CASSSGTGAREQYF. This chain joins TRBV7-9 and TRBJ2-7; 10 nucleotides match TRBD1. The germline CDR1 and CDR2 sequences are SEHNR and FQNEAQ (reference sequence). Trimming cost V 4 bases and J 6 bases; bases outside gene matches: 6. This CDR3 region has 14 residues.

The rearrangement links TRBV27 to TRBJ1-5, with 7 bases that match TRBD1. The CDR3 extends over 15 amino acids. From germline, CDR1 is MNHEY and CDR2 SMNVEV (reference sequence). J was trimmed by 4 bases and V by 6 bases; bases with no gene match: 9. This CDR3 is CASRTGTDKNQPQHF. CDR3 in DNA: TGTGCCAGCAGGACCGGGACAGACAAGAATCAGCCCCAGCATTTT.

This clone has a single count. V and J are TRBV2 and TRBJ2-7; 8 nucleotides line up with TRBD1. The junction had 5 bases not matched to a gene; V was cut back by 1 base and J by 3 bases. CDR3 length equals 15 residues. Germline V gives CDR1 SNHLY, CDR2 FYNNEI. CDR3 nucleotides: TGTGCCAGCAGTGAAGAGATACAGGGGGGCTACGAGCAGTACTTC. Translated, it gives CASSEEIQGGYEQYF. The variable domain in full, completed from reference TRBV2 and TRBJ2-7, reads EPEVTQTPSHQVTQMGQEVILRCVPISNHLYFYWYRQILGQKVEFLVSFYNNEISEKSEIFDDQFSVERPDGSNFTLKIRSTKLEDSAMYFCASSEEIQGGYEQYFGPGTRLTVT.

The CDR3 region has the DNA TGTGCCAGTAGTATACGGCAGGACCAAGAGACCCAGTACTTC. It specifies CASSIRQDQETQYF. The gene calls are TRBV19 and TRBJ2-5, with D unclear. CDR1 is LNHDA and CDR2 is SQIVND in the germline V gene (reference sequence). The V gene lost 2 bases and the J gene lost 0 bases, with 7 bases spanning the gap. This CDR3 is built from 14 residues.

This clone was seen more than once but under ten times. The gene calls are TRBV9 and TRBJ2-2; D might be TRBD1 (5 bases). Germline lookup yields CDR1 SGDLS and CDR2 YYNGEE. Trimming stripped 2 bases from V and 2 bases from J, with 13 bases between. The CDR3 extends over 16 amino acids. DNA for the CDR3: TGTGCCAGCAGCGTTAGCAGGGTCTTTAACACCGGGGAGCTGTTTTTT. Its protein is CASSVSRVFNTGELFF.

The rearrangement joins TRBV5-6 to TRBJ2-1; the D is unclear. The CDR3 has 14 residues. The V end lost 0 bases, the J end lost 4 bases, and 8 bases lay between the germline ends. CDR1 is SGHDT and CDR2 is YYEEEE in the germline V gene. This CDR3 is CASSLALTYNEQFF. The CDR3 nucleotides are TGTGCCAGCAGCTTGGCACTTACTTACAATGAGCAGTTCTTC. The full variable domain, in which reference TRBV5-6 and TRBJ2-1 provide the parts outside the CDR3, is DAGVTQSPTHLIKTRGQQVTLRCSPKSGHDTVSWYQQALGQGPQFIFQYYEEEERQRGNFPDRFSGHQFPNYSSELNVNALLLGDSALYLCASSLALTYNEQFFGPGTRLTVL.

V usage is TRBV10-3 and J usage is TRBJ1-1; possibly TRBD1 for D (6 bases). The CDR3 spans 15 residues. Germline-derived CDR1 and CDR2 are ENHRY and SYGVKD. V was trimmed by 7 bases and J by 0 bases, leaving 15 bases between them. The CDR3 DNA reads TGTGCCATCACCTCAATACAGGGTATGAACACTGAAGCTTTCTTT. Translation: CAITSIQGMNTEAFF.